Listed here are 17 T cell receptor beta chains from one sample, sequenced in a study of breast tumors, draining lymph nodes, adjacent tissues. The lymph nodes were axillary draining lymph nodes from breast cancer patients. TCRdb passed the multiplex PCR reads through MiXCR, listing each CDR3 protein once. The sample shows around 130,000 distinct CDR3 sequences, 20% of them seen only once. Sequenced sample: axillary lymph node tissue. The receptors come from a female donor with breast cancer. Some clones in this sample may be carry-over from other donors' samples.

Comment on this clonotype: Since a much larger clone is just one base distant, this may be a read error. V gene TRBV20-1 combines with J gene TRBJ2-5, with 12 bases that match TRBD2. The CDR3 totals 14 residues. Germline V gene data show CDR1 as DFQATT and CDR2 as SNEGSKA (reference sequence). The DNA for the CDR3 is TGCGGTGCTGATCCCACTAGCGGGGGGGAGACCCAGTACTTC. This translates into CGADPTSGGETQYF.

This clonotype was counted ten times or more. The rearrangement joins TRBV20-1 to TRBJ2-3; D is perhaps TRBD2 (6 bases). V lost 3 bases to trimming and J lost 5 bases, with 15 bases between them. This CDR3 comprises 14 residues. Per germline, CDR1 DFQATT and CDR2 SNEGSKA (reference sequence). CDR3 sequence (DNA): TGCAGTGCTAGTGCAGACTCCGGGGGAGATACGCAGTATTTT. It encodes CSASADSGGDTQYF.

The V and J genes are TRBV18 and TRBJ2-1; 9 bases are a match to TRBD1. The CDR3 covers 15 residues. Germline V gene lookup returns CDR1 KGHSH and CDR2 LQKENI. V shed 3 bases, J shed 7 bases, and the junction held 7 bases outside the gene matches. CDR3 sequence reads: CASSPGDRVRNEQFF. The CDR3 DNA reads TGTGCCAGCTCACCCGGGGACAGGGTTCGTAATGAGCAGTTCTTC.

This clonotype was seen at least ten times. The chain employs TRBV20-1 and TRBJ1-5; D is undetermined. Germline V lookup: CDR1 DFQATT, CDR2 SNEGSKA (reference sequence). This CDR3 is 13 amino acids long. The V end lost 5 bases, the J end lost 5 bases, and 13 bases lay between the germline ends. Here the CDR3 reads CSALTNQDQPQHF. The CDR3 bases are TGCAGTGCTCTAACGAACCAGGATCAGCCCCAGCATTTT.

About this clonotype itself: The germline gene is not matched at one end of the junction; a read error may be the cause. The CDR3 coding sequence is TGTGTCAGCAGTGACAATTGGAACTCACCCCTCCACTTT. This sequence encodes CVSSDNWNSPLHF. The chain employs TRBV6-4 and TRBJ1-6; D is uncertain. The CDR3 is 13 residues long. Germline values: CDR1 MRHNA, CDR2 SNTAGT.

The table lists this clonotype with many counts. The chain carries TRBV29-1 and TRBJ2-7; TRBD1 matches at 12 bases. This CDR3 spans 13 amino acids. CDR1 and CDR2 from the germline V gene are SQVTM and ANQGSEA. V lost 4 bases and J lost 7; bases outside the gene matches: 5. Here the CDR3 DNA reads TGCAGCGTTGGGGACAGGGGGCTTCGGGAGCAGTACTTC. As protein: CSVGDRGLREQYF.

The gene calls are TRBV7-2 and TRBJ2-7; 8 bases match TRBD2. Germline CDR1 SGHTA, CDR2 FQGNSA. Unmatched junction bases numbered 4, after V lost 1 base and J lost 2 bases. CDR3 length: 15 amino acids. CDR3 coding DNA: TGTGCCAGCAGCTTAGGAGCGGGGGACACCTACGAGCAGTACTTC. Protein sequence: CASSLGAGDTYEQYF.

This clonotype was seen ten or more times. The rearrangement joins TRBV20-1 to TRBJ1-5; 8 positions agree with TRBD1. CDR1 DFQATT and CDR2 SNEGSKA come from the germline V gene (reference sequence). V shed 6 bases and J 4 bases; nucleotides not matched to a gene: 8. This CDR3 region has 14 residues. CDR3 sequence: CSAKDRVGNQPQHF. CDR3 nucleotides: TGCAGTGCCAAGGACAGGGTAGGGAATCAGCCCCAGCATTTT.

This clonotype was seen repeatedly, ten times or more. For the CDR3, the DNA is TGTGCCAGCAGCTTAGGTCCCCCCTACAATGAGCAGTTCTTC. The encoded protein is CASSLGPPYNEQFF. The rearrangement uses TRBV11-2 and TRBJ2-1; D not resolved. The V gene lost 1 base and the J gene lost 2 bases, with 6 bases spanning the gap. CDR1 is SGHAT, CDR2 FQNNGV, per germline. The CDR3 has 14 residues.

A word on this clonotype: A much larger clone lies one base from this, so it may be a read error. The chain employs TRBV7-9 and TRBJ1-4; no firm D call. V was cut by 2 bases and J by 3 bases, with 7 bases left in between. Germline loops: CDR1 SEHNR, CDR2 FQNEAQ (reference sequence). The CDR3 contains 14 residues. The chain's CDR3 is CASSLMSANEKLFF. As DNA, the CDR3 is TGTGCCAGCAGCTTAATGTCAGCTAATGAAAAACTGTTTTTT.

This clonotype was found many times. The chain is built from TRBV20-1 and TRBJ2-2; 9 bases align to TRBD2. J lost 1 base, V lost 6 bases, and 6 bases had no gene match. The length of the CDR3 is 15 residues. CDR1 is DFQATT, CDR2 SNEGSKA, per germline (reference sequence). In nucleotides, the CDR3 is TGCAGTGCCCTCAAAGCGGGGGGGAACACCGGGGAGCTGTTTTTT. Translated, it gives CSALKAGGNTGELFF.

This clonotype appeared many times. CDR3: CASRSGTVGAGELFF. DNA for the CDR3: TGTGCCAGCAGGTCCGGGACGGTCGGGGCCGGGGAGCTGTTTTTT. The chain couples TRBV25-1 to TRBJ2-2, with D perhaps assigned TRBD1 or TRBD2 (5 bases each). The germline V and J ends were trimmed by 6 bases and 6 bases, with 17 bases remaining between them. Germline loops: CDR1 MGHDK, CDR2 SYGVNS. This CDR3 comprises 15 residues. Supplemented by reference TRBV25-1 and TRBJ2-2, the full variable domain reads EADIYQTPRYLVIGTGKKITLECSQTMGHDKMYWYQQDPGMELHLIHYSYGVNSTEKGDLSSESTVSRIRTEHFPLTLESARPSHTSQYLCASRSGTVGAGELFFGEGSRLTVL.

Worth noting for this clonotype: The junction differs from germline at one of its ends, possibly a read error. This rearrangement joins TRBV5-1 to TRBJ2-3; D remains unclear. This CDR3 is built from 13 residues. The germline gives CDR1 SGHRS, CDR2 YFSETQ. The CDR3 region is CTSSPQSADTQYF. CDR3 bases: TGCACCAGCAGCCCGCAGAGCGCAGATACGCAGTATTTT.

This clonotype was recorded at least ten times. This sequence joins TRBV20-1 and TRBJ2-1; 8 nucleotides agree with TRBD1. CDR3 length: 15 amino acids. The germline V gene has CDR1 DFQATT and CDR2 SNEGSKA (reference sequence). The CDR3 DNA reads as TGCAATGCACCACGGACAGGGTCCACCTACAATGAGCAGTTCTTC. Its translation: CNAPRTGSTYNEQFF.

This clonotype was detected ten times or more. The chain joins TRBV7-9 to TRBJ2-3, with D possibly matching TRBD1 (6 bases). V lost 7 bases and J lost 3, with 14 bases in between. Germline CDR1 and CDR2: SEHNR and FQNEAQ (reference sequence). The CDR3 is 14 amino acids. The CDR3 region is CASIGNRVTDTQYF. In DNA form, the CDR3 reads TGTGCCAGCATTGGCAACAGGGTGACAGATACGCAGTATTTT.

This clonotype was detected many times. V and J are TRBV7-2 and TRBJ2-1; D call uncertain. The CDR3 runs 13 residues. V was cut by 2 bases and J by 6 bases, with 8 bases left in between. Germline CDR1 SGHTA, CDR2 FQGNSA. The CDR3: CASSLTALNEQFF. The CDR3 bases are TGTGCCAGCAGCTTAACCGCTCTCAATGAGCAGTTCTTC. The full variable domain, in which reference TRBV7-2 and TRBJ2-1 provide the parts outside the CDR3, is GAGVSQSPSNKVTEKGKDVELRCDPISGHTALYWYRQSLGQGLEFLIYFQGNSAPDKSGLPSDRFSAERTGGSVSTLTIQRTQQEDSAVYLCASSLTALNEQFFGPGTRLTVL.

This clonotype showed up many times. The V gene is TRBV2, the J gene TRBJ2-5; 10 bases are shared with TRBD1. The CDR3 covers 15 residues. Germline V CDR1 and CDR2: SNHLY, FYNNEI. The V segment lost 6 bases and the J segment 1 base; nucleotides outside the gene matches: 5. Here the CDR3 reads CASRGTGVVQETQYF. The CDR3 DNA is TGTGCCAGCAGGGGGACAGGGGTCGTCCAAGAGACCCAGTACTTC.